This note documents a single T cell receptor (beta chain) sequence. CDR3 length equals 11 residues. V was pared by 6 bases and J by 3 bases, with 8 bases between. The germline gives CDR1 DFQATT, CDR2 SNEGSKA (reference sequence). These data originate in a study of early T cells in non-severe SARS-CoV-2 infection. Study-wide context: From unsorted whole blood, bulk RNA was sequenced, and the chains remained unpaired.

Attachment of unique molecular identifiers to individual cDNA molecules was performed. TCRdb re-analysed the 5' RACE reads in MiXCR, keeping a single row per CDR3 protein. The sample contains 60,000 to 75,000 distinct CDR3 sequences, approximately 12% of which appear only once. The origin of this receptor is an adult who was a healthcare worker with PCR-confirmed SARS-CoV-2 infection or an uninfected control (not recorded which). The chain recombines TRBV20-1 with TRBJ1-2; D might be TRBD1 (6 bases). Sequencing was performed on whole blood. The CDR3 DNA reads TGCAGTGCCAGGGGATACTATGGCTACACCTTC. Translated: CSARGYYGYTF.